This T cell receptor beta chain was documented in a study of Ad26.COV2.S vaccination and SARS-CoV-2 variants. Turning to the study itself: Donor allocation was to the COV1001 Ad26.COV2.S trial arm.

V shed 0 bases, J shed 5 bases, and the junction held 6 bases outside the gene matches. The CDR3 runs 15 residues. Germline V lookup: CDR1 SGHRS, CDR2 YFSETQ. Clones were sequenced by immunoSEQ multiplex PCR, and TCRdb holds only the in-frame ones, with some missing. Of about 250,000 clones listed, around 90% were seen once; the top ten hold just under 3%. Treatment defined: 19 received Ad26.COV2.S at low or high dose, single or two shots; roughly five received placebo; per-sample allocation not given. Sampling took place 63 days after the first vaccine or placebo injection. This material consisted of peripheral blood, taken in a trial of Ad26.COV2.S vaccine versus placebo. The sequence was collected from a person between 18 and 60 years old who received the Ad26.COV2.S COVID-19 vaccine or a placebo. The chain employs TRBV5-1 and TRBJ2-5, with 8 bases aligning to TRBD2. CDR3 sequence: CASSLAGTRGETQYF. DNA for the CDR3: TGCGCCAGCAGCTTGGCCGGGACTAGGGGGGAGACCCAGTACTTC.